Below, 9 T cell receptor beta chains from the same sample are listed, as sequenced in a study of blood T cell repertoires in COVID-19. Measured with immunoSEQ multiplex PCR; TCRdb has only the in-frame clones, and not every one. The sample has some 120,000 clones; around four fifths are singletons. Specimen: PBMCs or T cells enriched from blood (not recorded which). These receptors came from a man aged 30 to 39 who had recovered from COVID-19.

This clone came up once. This chain connects TRBV4-1 to TRBJ1-1; unclear D gene. The CDR3 has 14 residues. The germline gives CDR1 MGHRA, CDR2 YSYEKL. V gave up 0 bases and J gave up 1 base, with 6 bases separating them. The DNA of the CDR3 is TGCGCCAGCAGCCAAGATCGGGGGAACACTGAAGCTTTCTTT. Protein product: CASSQDRGNTEAFF.

The chain couples TRBV7-2 to TRBJ1-1; TRBD1 might be the D (5 bases). Trimming cost V 2 bases and J 1 base, with 11 bases left between them. Per the germline V gene, CDR1 is SGHTA and CDR2 is FQGNSA. The CDR3 runs to 15 residues. The CDR3 DNA reads as TGTGCCAGCAGCTTAACCGCCGGGGGGAACACTGAAGCTTTCTTT. Its protein is CASSLTAGGNTEAFF.

V is TRBV5-1 and J is TRBJ2-5; TRBD1 aligns across 9 bases. The CDR3 sequence is 14 residues long. The trim removed 0 bases at V and 4 bases at J, leaving 1 base unmatched. From germline, CDR1 is SGHRS and CDR2 YFSETQ. CDR3 nucleotides: TGCGCCAGCAGCTTGGCGGGACAGGGAGAGACCCAGTACTTC. It specifies CASSLAGQGETQYF.

The CDR3 DNA reads TGTGCCAGCTCACCACCGGAGCGGGCGAACACCGGGGAGCTGTTTTTT. Amino acid sequence: CASSPPERANTGELFF. The chain couples TRBV18 to TRBJ2-2, with TRBD2 as a possible D gene (6 bases). Looked up from germline, CDR1 is KGHSH and CDR2 is LQKENI. V dropped 0 bases and J dropped 0 bases, with 8 bases sitting between them. CDR3 length: 16 residues.

This chain uses TRBV12-3 or TRBV12-4 with TRBJ2-5, with TRBD2 matching over 12 bases. CDR3 size: 12 residues. The V and J ends lost 5 bases and 9 bases, in that order; junction bases with no gene match: 1. The chain's CDR3 is CASSPSGGAQYF. The CDR3 DNA is TGTGCCAGCAGTCCTAGCGGGGGGGCCCAGTACTTC.

The chain joins TRBV20-1 to TRBJ1-4, with D possibly being TRBD1 (6 bases). Trimming left V 3 bases short and J 3 bases short, with 11 bases between. This CDR3 spans 14 amino acids. Germline V gene data show CDR1 as DFQATT and CDR2 as SNEGSKA (reference sequence). This CDR3 is CSASSRTANEKLFF. As DNA, the CDR3 is TGCAGTGCTAGTTCTAGGACAGCTAATGAAAAACTGTTTTTT.

About this clone itself: A junction boundary mismatches the germline segment, possibly from a read error. The V and J genes are TRBV7-7 and TRBJ1-5; TRBD1 agrees at 9 bases. The CDR3 consists of 15 residues. Germline V lookup: CDR1 SSHAT, CDR2 FNYEAQ (reference sequence). This CDR3 reads CASSLTGGLRQPQHF. CDR3 DNA sequence: TGTGCTAGCAGCTTAACAGGGGGCCTTCGTCAGCCCCAGCATTTT.

The V gene is TRBV18, the J gene TRBJ1-1; 9 bases map to TRBD1. CDR1 is KGHSH, CDR2 LQKENI, per germline. The V and J ends lost 8 bases and 1 base, in that order; junction bases with no gene match: 14. This CDR3 contains 17 residues. The CDR3 sequence is CASASTGGGLTNTEAFF. CDR3 nucleotide sequence: TGTGCCAGCGCATCTACAGGGGGCGGGCTTACGAACACTGAAGCTTTCTTT.

This clone was observed a single time. The chain joins TRBV6-5 to TRBJ2-2, with a possible D match to TRBD2 (5 bases). V lost 8 bases to trimming and J lost 5 bases, with 15 bases between them. The CDR3 loop spans 14 amino acids. Germline assignment: CDR1 MNHEY and CDR2 SVGAGI. The CDR3 loop is CASAPGLGTGELFF. DNA for the CDR3: TGTGCCAGCGCCCCGGGATTGGGGACCGGGGAGCTGTTTTTT.